This T cell receptor (beta chain) was captured in a study of vaccination effects on CD4 cells after COVID-19. The overall study: It was a median of 72 days after the second dose that post-vaccine samples were obtained. Findings and limits, study-wide: Late after vaccination, infection- and vaccine-induced clones showed marked clonal contraction.

Sequencing used immunoSEQ multiplex PCR; TCRdb keeps in-frame clones, though not all of them. There are roughly 70,000 clones in the sample; roughly 80% occur only once, and around 0.95% lies in the top ten. Looked up from germline, CDR1 is LNHDA and CDR2 is SQIVND (reference sequence). The CDR3 loop spans 12 amino acids. The ends were cut back, 6 bases at V and 4 bases at J, with 9 bases in the middle. As regards this clone: The target antigen is unknown.

ViraFEST used viral peptide pools to expand antigen-specific CD4+ T cells before sequencing. Isolation of CD4+ T cells took place after approximately 10 days of culture. BNT162b2 vaccine or mRNA-1273 vaccine was given to participants in two doses. Vaccinated participants had no history of SARS-CoV-2 infection and tested negative for nucleocapsid antibodies. In culture with 10 IU/ml IL-2 and around 10 ug/ml peptides, PBMC were grown at fewer than 2.5 million per well. The specimen comprised CD4+ T cells from PBMCs cultured with HCoV-OC43 spike peptides, sampled after COVID-19 vaccination. The subset: HCoV-OC43 spike overlapping peptide pool stimulation. The sequence was obtained from a human donor who received a COVID-19 vaccine. This chain links TRBV19 with TRBJ1-1; D ambiguous. CDR3 bases: TGTGCCAGTAGAGGACGTACCACTGAAGCTTTCTTT. This sequence encodes CASRGRTTEAFF.